The present TCR beta chain was sequenced within a study of blood T cell repertoires in COVID-19. Across the whole study: Material from acute and convalescent COVID-19 was sourced from the United States, Italy and Spain. The analysed material was cDNA or gDNA that came from T cells, B-cell-depleted T cells, or PBMCs.

Clinical history as reported by participants underpinned cohort assignment. As processed by the authors: For nucleated cells, counts were estimated from reference gene primer amplification. Libraries were prepared by immunoSEQ multiplex PCR; TCRdb keeps only in-frame clonotypes and omits some of them. V, J and clone size are taken as reported in that table, and D and trimming were inferred from the DNA itself. The table includes hundreds of thousands of clones, 80% to 90% detected once. Sequenced sample: PBMCs or T cells enriched from blood (not recorded which). This TCR came from a woman aged 45 to 65 with acute COVID-19.

The CDR3 reads CASSEGMGGSYKEQYF. In nucleotides, the CDR3 is TGTGCCAGCAGTGAAGGGATGGGCGGGAGTTATAAAGAGCAGTACTTC. The genes are TRBV6-1 and TRBJ2-7; 7 positions match TRBD2. The germline V gene has CDR1 MNHNS and CDR2 SASEGT. With V trimmed by 1 base and J by 7 bases, 13 bases remained unmatched. The CDR3 has 16 residues.